The source of this T cell receptor (beta chain) is a study of cytomegalovirus exposure and HLA in healthy donors. In regard to this clone: As yet, its antigen is unknown.

The protocol was immunoSEQ multiplex PCR, while the TCRdb copy is restricted to in-frame clones and leaves out a portion. The sample consists of some 90,000 clones, 95% to 98% of them appearing once. The donors belonged to the roughly 110-subject validation cohort, separate from the approximately 700-subject first cohort. Whole-study results and caveats: Cytomegalovirus-associated TCR beta chains were listed, numbering around 150.

Germline loops: CDR1 SEHNR, CDR2 FQNEAQ (reference sequence). The V and J ends lost 4 bases and 6 bases respectively, with 21 bases between them. The CDR3 is 16 residues long. The J gene is TRBJ1-1, the V gene TRBV7-9; D remains unclear. Material for sequencing was PBMCs. This receptor was identified in a man between 18 and 29 years old in good health and CMV-seronegative. CDR3 in amino acids: CASSSAGGQAGPEAFF. The CDR3, as DNA: TGTGCCAGCAGCTCCGCCGGCGGGCAGGCCGGACCTGAAGCTTTCTTT.